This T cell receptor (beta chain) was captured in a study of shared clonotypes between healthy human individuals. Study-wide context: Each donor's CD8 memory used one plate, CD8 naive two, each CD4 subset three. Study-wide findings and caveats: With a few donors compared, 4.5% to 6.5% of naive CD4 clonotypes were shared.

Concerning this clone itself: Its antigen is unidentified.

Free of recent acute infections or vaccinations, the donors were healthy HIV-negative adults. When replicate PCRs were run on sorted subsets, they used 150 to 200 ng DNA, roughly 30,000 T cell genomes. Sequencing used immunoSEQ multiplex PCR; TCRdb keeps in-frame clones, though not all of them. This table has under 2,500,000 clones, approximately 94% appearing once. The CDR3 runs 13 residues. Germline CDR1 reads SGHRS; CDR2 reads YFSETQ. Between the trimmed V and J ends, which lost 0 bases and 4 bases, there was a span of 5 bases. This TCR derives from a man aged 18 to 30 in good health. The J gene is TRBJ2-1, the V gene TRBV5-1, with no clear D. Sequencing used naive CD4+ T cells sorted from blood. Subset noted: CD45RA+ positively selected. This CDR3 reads CASSLVEYNEQFF. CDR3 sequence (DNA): TGCGCCAGCAGCTTGGTAGAATACAATGAGCAGTTCTTC.